This T cell receptor beta chain originates from a study of blood T cells in healthy people across ages. The people who gave samples were healthy Caucasians from Russia, aged roughly 6 to 100. Each of the donors had roughly 9.1 milliliters of peripheral blood drawn into EDTA-treated Vacutainer tubes. Alongside a J-beta primer mix, a sample-barcoded 5' primer served in a second PCR lasting roughly 6 to 11 cycles. TCRdb recomputed calls from the 5' RACE reads with MiXCR, one row per CDR3 protein. The profile covers about 970,000 distinct CDR3 sequences, with roughly 51% appearing a single time and about 21% taken by the ten largest. Remarks on this clonotype: The target antigen is unknown.

The V gene lost 4 bases and the J gene lost 0 bases, with 12 bases spanning the gap. The germline V gene encodes CDR1 MDHEN and CDR2 SYDVKM. The CDR3 runs 15 residues. The study's findings and limits: A conclusive naive versus antigen-experienced comparison was prevented by the unsorted PBMCs. Diversity figures based on one million T cells were deemed too low.

The receptor's source is a woman between 55 and 75 years old in good health. The sequenced sample was blood. The chain is built from TRBV28 and TRBJ2-5, with D unclear. CDR3 bases: TGTGCCAGCAGTTCCCCTATCTTGTACCAAGAGACCCAGTACTTC. It translates to CASSSPILYQETQYF.